Listed below are T cell receptor beta chains from one sample, sequenced in a study of blood T cell repertoires in COVID-19. Generated by immunoSEQ multiplex PCR, the TCRdb table keeps only in-frame clones and is missing some. In the table there are more than 140,000 clones, over 80% of which are singletons. The sample consisted of peripheral blood. These receptors were obtained from a human donor in a cohort sampled during active COVID-19. CDR3s include the opening cysteine and the closing phenylalanine or tryptophan. The D gene is left open where the match is weak. The size field is filled for only some rows; it gives once, few, many or a size class.

v_gene	j_gene	abundance	d_gene	CDR3aa	CDR3nt
TRBV18	TRBJ1-2	few	-	CASSSESSGLSNYGYTF	TGTGCCAGCTCTTCAGAATCTAGCGGCCTCTCTAACTATGGCTACACCTTC
TRBV30	TRBJ1-5	-	-	CAWSVRGGGNQPQHF	TGTGCCTGGAGTGTACGGGGAGGGGGAAATCAGCCCCAGCATTTT
TRBV2	TRBJ2-5	-	TRBD1	CASTEGQGNRETQYF	TGTGCCAGCACCGAGGGACAGGGGAATAGAGAGACCCAGTACTTC
TRBV29-1	TRBJ1-3	-	TRBD1	CSVGTDGNTIYF	TGCAGCGTCGGGACAGATGGAAACACCATATATTTT
TRBV23-1	TRBJ1-5	few	-	CASTKDSSNQPQHF	TGCGCCAGCACCAAGGACAGTAGCAATCAGCCCCAGCATTTT
TRBV7-2	TRBJ2-3	-	-	CASSTGPAAPTDTQYF	TGTGCCAGCAGCACAGGGCCTGCGGCCCCCACAGATACGCAGTATTTT
TRBV19	TRBJ1-2	-	TRBD1	CASSPDRDDNYGYTF	TGTGCCAGTAGTCCGGACAGGGATGATAACTATGGCTACACCTTC
TRBV30	TRBJ2-6	-	TRBD2	CATEEGTTGANVLTF	TGTGCCACCGAGGAGGGGACTACTGGGGCCAACGTCCTGACTTTC
TRBV3-1/TRBV3-2	TRBJ1-1	-	-	CASSHGVNTEAFF	TGTGCCAGCAGCCACGGGGTGAACACTGAAGCTTTCTTT
TRBV5-6	TRBJ2-7	-	-	CASRPTGKAYEQYF	TGTGCCAGCAGGCCAACAGGAAAAGCCTACGAGCAGTACTTC
TRBV5-1	TRBJ1-1	-	-	CASSDVGRDTEAFF	TGCGCCAGCAGCGATGTGGGCAGAGACACTGAAGCTTTCTTT
TRBV6-5	TRBJ1-1	few	-	CASRGYKGRTEAFF	TGTGCCAGCAGGGGGTATAAGGGGAGGACTGAAGCTTTCTTT
TRBV5-1	TRBJ2-2	-	TRBD1	CASSLVRGQAGELFF	TGCGCCAGCAGCTTGGTTAGGGGGCAAGCCGGGGAGCTGTTTTTT
TRBV14	TRBJ2-1	-	TRBD2	CASSQGLAGGGEQFF	TGTGCCAGCAGCCAGGGACTAGCGGGAGGGGGTGAGCAGTTCTTC
TRBV9	TRBJ2-3	once	TRBD1	CASSVAGTGGNTQYF	TGTGCCAGCAGCGTAGCTGGGACAGGGGGAAATACGCAGTATTTT
TRBV2	TRBJ2-3	-	-	CASGEGLKPDTQYF	TGTGCCAGCGGTGAGGGGCTTAAGCCAGATACGCAGTATTTT
TRBV7-3	TRBJ2-5	-	TRBD1	CASSLTGQGRPQETQYF	TGTGCCAGCAGCTTAACGGGACAGGGACGGCCTCAAGAGACCCAGTACTTC
TRBV29-1	TRBJ2-7	-	-	CSVARSYEQYF	TGCAGCGTTGCCCGCTCCTACGAGCAGTACTTC
TRBV6-5	TRBJ2-1	-	TRBD2	CASSYWGLAANNEQFF	TGTGCCAGCAGTTACTGGGGACTAGCGGCCAACAATGAGCAGTTCTTC
TRBV12-5	TRBJ1-1	-	TRBD1	CASGQGAGEAFF	TGTGCTAGTGGTCAGGGGGCCGGTGAAGCTTTCTTT
TRBV9	TRBJ1-2	-	TRBD1	CASSANRGLSGYTF	TGTGCCAGCAGCGCCAACAGGGGTTTAAGTGGCTACACCTTC
TRBV18	TRBJ2-7	-	-	CASSQGAYEQYF	TGTGCCAGCTCACAGGGGGCCTACGAGCAGTACTTC
TRBV6-5	TRBJ1-6	-	TRBD1	CATSGGEDNSPLHF	TGTGCCACTTCAGGGGGCGAGGATAATTCACCCCTCCACTTT
TRBV9	TRBJ1-2	few	TRBD1	CASTAGQGDYGYTF	TGTGCCAGCACTGCGGGACAGGGCGACTATGGCTACACCTTC
TRBV28	TRBJ2-3	-	TRBD2	CASGVAGPPFGDTQYF	TGTGCCAGCGGTGTAGCGGGGCCCCCCTTTGGGGATACGCAGTATTTT
TRBV2	TRBJ1-6	-	-	CASKGQGLNSPLHF	TGTGCCAGCAAGGGCCAGGGGTTGAATTCACCCCTCCACTTT
TRBV7-2	TRBJ1-2	-	TRBD1	CASSLAGTGAYYGYTF	TGTGCCAGCAGCTTAGCGGGGACAGGGGCTTACTATGGCTACACCTTC
TRBV27	TRBJ2-7	-	-	CASSFARGGEQYF	TGTGCCAGCAGTTTCGCAAGGGGGGGGGAGCAGTACTTC
TRBV3-1/TRBV3-2	TRBJ1-4	once	TRBD1	CASSQGQDNEKLFF	TGTGCCAGCAGCCAGGGACAGGATAATGAAAAACTGTTTTTT
TRBV6-5	TRBJ1-5	-	-	CASGTFQPQHF	TGTGCCAGCGGTACATTTCAGCCCCAGCATTTT
TRBV7-8	TRBJ2-5	-	-	CASTLGVRRETQYF	TGTGCCAGCACTCTAGGGGTTCGTAGAGAGACCCAGTACTTC
TRBV6-5	TRBJ2-5	-	TRBD1	CASKTGLVQETQYF	TGTGCCAGCAAGACAGGGCTAGTCCAAGAGACCCAGTACTTC
TRBV7-3	TRBJ2-3	-	-	CASSLMGVNTDTQYF	TGTGCCAGCAGCTTAATGGGCGTTAACACAGATACGCAGTATTTT
TRBV6-5	TRBJ2-5	-	TRBD1	CASSYAPGQGMTTQYF	TGTGCCAGCAGTTACGCCCCGGGACAGGGCATGACGACCCAGTACTTC
TRBV3-1/TRBV3-2	TRBJ1-5	-	-	CASSPNIGAGQPQHF	TGTGCCAGCAGCCCCAATATTGGGGCAGGTCAGCCCCAGCATTTT
TRBV7-9	TRBJ2-3	-	TRBD1	CASSYTTGGYTDTQYF	TGTGCCAGCAGCTACACAACAGGGGGCTACACAGATACGCAGTATTTT
TRBV7-2	TRBJ2-5	-	-	CASSSTGRETQYF	TGTGCCAGCAGCTCCACGGGGAGGGAGACCCAGTACTTC
TRBV27	TRBJ2-7	-	TRBD2	CASSPRLAGPSYEQYF	TGTGCCAGCAGTCCCAGACTAGCGGGCCCCTCCTACGAGCAGTACTTC
TRBV25-1	TRBJ2-5	once	-	CASSEYLPGQETQYF	TGTGCCAGCAGTGAATATCTTCCAGGGCAAGAGACCCAGTACTTC
TRBV4-2	TRBJ2-3	-	-	CASSRSAEVGDTQYF	TGTGCCAGCAGCCGCTCAGCGGAAGTGGGGGATACGCAGTATTTT
TRBV2	TRBJ2-3	-	TRBD2	CASRLAVSSTDTQYF	TGTGCCAGCAGACTAGCGGTTTCTAGCACAGATACGCAGTATTTT
TRBV19	TRBJ2-1	-	TRBD2	CASSPQTSLEQFF	TGTGCCAGTAGTCCCCAGACTAGCCTTGAGCAGTTCTTC
TRBV24-1	TRBJ2-3	-	TRBD2	CATSERSGRGADTQYF	TGTGCCACCAGTGAACGTAGCGGGAGAGGGGCAGATACGCAGTATTTT
TRBV4-3	TRBJ2-5	-	-	CASSQVRGETQYF	TGCGCCAGCAGCCAAGTTCGGGGGGAGACCCAGTACTTC
TRBV18	TRBJ1-5	-	-	CASSPRGGSNQPQHF	TGTGCCAGCTCACCACGAGGAGGGAGCAATCAGCCCCAGCATTTT
TRBV28	TRBJ2-7	-	TRBD2	CASSLAGGPYYEQYF	TGTGCCAGCAGCTTAGCGGGAGGGCCCTACTACGAGCAGTACTTC
TRBV5-1	TRBJ2-3	-	TRBD2	CASSSSGRGGTDTQYF	TGCGCCAGCAGCTCGAGCGGGAGGGGAGGCACAGATACGCAGTATTTT
TRBV19	TRBJ1-1	-	TRBD1	CASILGQGLNTEAFF	TGTGCCAGCATTCTGGGACAGGGTTTAAACACTGAAGCTTTCTTT
TRBV19	TRBJ1-5	-	TRBD1	CASSVGTGSGNQPQHF	TGTGCCAGTAGTGTTGGGACAGGGTCCGGCAATCAGCCCCAGCATTTT
TRBV27	TRBJ1-3	-	TRBD1	CASRRFSGTESLDSGNTIYF	TGTGCCAGCAGGCGTTTTTCCGGGACAGAGTCTCTAGACTCTGGAAACACCATATATTTT
TRBV13	TRBJ2-5	-	TRBD2	CASSLVSGRSQETQYF	TGTGCCAGCAGCTTAGTAAGCGGGAGGTCCCAAGAGACCCAGTACTTC